This note documents a single TCR beta chain sequence. What it binds is not known. This sample was included in a study of shared clonotypes between healthy human individuals. Across the whole study: Three CD4 naive, three CD4 memory, two CD8 naive and one CD8 memory plate were used per donor. Study-level findings and limits: A few donors had roughly 5.2% of their naive CD4 clonotypes in common. Against clonotypes common to all four donors, non-shared ones had lower generation probabilities.

Profiled with immunoSEQ multiplex PCR; TCRdb holds only in-frame clones, not every one. The repertoire holds 730,000 or so clones, 60% to 80% seen once, with approximately 1.8% in the top ten. Splitting of CD4+ cells produced CD45RA+ naive and CD45RA-negative memory subsets. The clonotype comes from a woman aged 30 to 39 in good health. The specimen sequenced was memory CD4+ T cells sorted from blood. Subset meaning: CD45RA-negative fraction.

As DNA, the CDR3 is TGTGCCAGCAGCAGCCCGGGGACTACCACAGATACGCAGTATTTT. Residues: CASSSPGTTTDTQYF. V usage is TRBV9 and J usage is TRBJ2-3; 7 bases are a match to TRBD2. The CDR3 sequence is 15 residues long. CDR1 and CDR2 from the germline V gene are SGDLS and YYNGEE. The V gene end was trimmed by 4 bases and the J gene end by 2 bases; junction bases not matched to a gene: 7.